The present T cell receptor beta chain was sequenced within a study of early T cells in non-severe SARS-CoV-2 infection. Whole-study context: Chains stayed unpaired after sequencing of bulk RNA from unsorted whole blood.

Points from the study as a whole: The matching step, a VDJdb search, favored anti-spike CD8 responses and missed private and CD4 specificities.

This clonotype showed up just a few times. The antigen is not known. The ends lost 0 bases at V and 5 bases at J; junction bases unmatched: 4. The V gene's germline CDR1 is DFQATT and CDR2 SNEGSKA (reference sequence). The CDR3 runs to 15 residues. Attached unique molecular identifiers marked individual cDNA molecules. TCRdb reanalysed the 5' RACE reads using MiXCR and keeps one entry per CDR3 protein. The sample records 30,000 to 40,000 distinct CDR3 sequences, 7.1% being singletons. The V gene is TRBV20-1, the J gene TRBJ2-3; 11 nucleotides line up with TRBD1. Sequenced here: whole blood, sampled at baseline. The TCR was taken from an adult who was a healthcare worker with PCR-confirmed SARS-CoV-2 infection or an uninfected control (not recorded which). CDR3 DNA sequence: TGCAGTGCTAGAGATGGGGACAGGGGGAAAGATACGCAGTATTTT. Encoded protein: CSARDGDRGKDTQYF.